Listed below are T cell receptor beta chains from one sample, sequenced in a study of CD8 T cells in Susac syndrome. TCRdb processed the immunoSEQ multiplex PCR reads anew with MiXCR; each CDR3 protein has one entry. The sample holds fewer than 95,000 distinct CDR3 sequences, approximately 96% seen once. Sequencing was carried out using CD8+ T cells from PBMCs. The receptors were gathered from a human donor with Susac syndrome. CDR3s include the opening cysteine and the closing phenylalanine or tryptophan. A D gene is named only where the DNA matches it firmly. Clone size is not always given. Where it is, it says once, few, many or a class for expanded clones.

V gene	clone size	D gene	J gene	CDR3 DNA	CDR3 protein
TRBV5-1	-	TRBD1	TRBJ1-2	TGCGCCAGCAGCACTAACCCGGGACAGGGCAACTATGGCTACACCTTC	CASSTNPGQGNYGYTF
TRBV10-2	once	-	TRBJ1-1	TGCGCCAGCGGGATTAACACTGAAGCTTTCTTT	CASGINTEAFF
TRBV20-1	-	-	TRBJ2-2	TGCATTGTTAGGCAGGGGTTGTCCGGGGAGCTGTTTTTT	CIVRQGLSGELFF
TRBV7-9	few	TRBD1	TRBJ2-3	TGTGCCAGCAGCTTGCAGGGGGCAGATACGCAGTATTTT	CASSLQGADTQYF
TRBV30	once	-	TRBJ2-7	TGTGCCTGGAGTGTACGGGAGGAGCAGTACTTC	CAWSVREEQYF
TRBV30	-	TRBD1	TRBJ2-3	TGTGCCGAGGGGACAGGGCCCAGAGATACGCAGTATTTT	CAEGTGPRDTQYF
TRBV5-4	-	TRBD2	TRBJ2-3	TGTGCCAGCAGCCCCGGGACTAGCGGCACAGATACGCAGTATTTT	CASSPGTSGTDTQYF
TRBV5-4	-	-	TRBJ2-7	TGTGCCAGCAGCTTGAGGCTAGCAAATTTCGAGCAGTACTTC	CASSLRLANFEQYF
TRBV6-5	-	TRBD1	TRBJ2-5	TGTGCCAGCAGCTACATCGCCCCGGACAGGGCAGGGGAGACCCAGTACTTC	CASSYIAPDRAGETQYF
TRBV6-6	once	-	TRBJ2-3	TGTGCCAGCAGTTACTTTTACACAGATACGCAGTATTTT	CASSYFYTDTQYF
TRBV4-3	-	-	TRBJ1-2	TGCGCCAGCAGCCAAGACGTAGCAGGAGGGGATCATGGCTACACCTTC	CASSQDVAGGDHGYTF
TRBV6-1	-	-	TRBJ2-7	TGTGCCAGCAGACGTACGGACCGCTCCTACGAGCAGTACTTC	CASRRTDRSYEQYF
TRBV27	few	-	TRBJ1-1	TGTGCCAGCAGTTTATTGGGGGGCACTGAAGCTTTCTTT	CASSLLGGTEAFF